Described below is a single T cell receptor beta chain sequence and its context. Repertoires were generated with immunoSEQ multiplex PCR, while TCRdb's copy carries only in-frame clones and drops some. The sample yields under 2,500,000 clones, 90% to 96% seen once. This record comes from a study of shared clonotypes between healthy human individuals. The sample was naive CD4+ T cells sorted from blood. Stated subset: CD45RA+ positively selected. This clonotype was sampled from a man between 18 and 35 years old in good health.

In DNA, the CDR3 is TGTGCCACCAGCAGAGTCCCCTCGGGGGCGGGGACCTACAATGAGCAGTTCTTC. This encodes CATSRVPSGAGTYNEQFF. The rearrangement links TRBV15 to TRBJ2-1; D might be TRBD1 or TRBD2, each matching 6 bases. Looked up from germline, CDR1 is LNHNV and CDR2 is YYDKDF (reference sequence). The V end was cut by 1 base, the J end by 2 bases, with 18 bases between. This CDR3 spans 18 amino acids.